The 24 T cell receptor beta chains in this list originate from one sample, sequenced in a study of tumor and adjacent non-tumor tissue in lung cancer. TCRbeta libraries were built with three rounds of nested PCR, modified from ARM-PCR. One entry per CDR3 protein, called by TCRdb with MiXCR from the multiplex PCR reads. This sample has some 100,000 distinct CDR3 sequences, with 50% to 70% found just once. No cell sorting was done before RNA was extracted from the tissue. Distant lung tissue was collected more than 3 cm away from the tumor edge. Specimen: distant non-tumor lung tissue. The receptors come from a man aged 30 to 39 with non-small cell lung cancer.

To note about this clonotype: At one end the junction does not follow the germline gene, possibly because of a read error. The CDR3 region has the DNA TGCAGCGTTGCCCGGGACGTAAATAACTACGGCTACACCTTC. Translating gives CSVARDVNNYGYTF. The chain couples TRBV29-1 to TRBJ1-2; tentative D call: TRBD1 (5 bases). Germline-derived CDR1 and CDR2 are SQVTM and ANQGSEA. The CDR3 is 14 residues long.

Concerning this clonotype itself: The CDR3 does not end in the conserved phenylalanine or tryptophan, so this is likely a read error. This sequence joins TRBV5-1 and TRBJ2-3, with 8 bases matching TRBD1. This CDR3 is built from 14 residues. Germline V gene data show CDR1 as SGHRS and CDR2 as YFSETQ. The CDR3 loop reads CANSRGQGIDTQYL. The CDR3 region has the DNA TGCGCCAACAGCCGAGGACAGGGCATAGATACGCAGTATTTA.

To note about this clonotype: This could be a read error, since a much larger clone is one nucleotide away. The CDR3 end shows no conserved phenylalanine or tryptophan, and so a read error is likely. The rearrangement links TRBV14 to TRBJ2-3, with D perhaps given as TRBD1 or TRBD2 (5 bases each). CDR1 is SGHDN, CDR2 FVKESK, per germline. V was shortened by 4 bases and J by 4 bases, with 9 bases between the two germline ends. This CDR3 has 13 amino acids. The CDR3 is CASSRVGADTQYS. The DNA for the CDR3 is TGTGCCAGCAGCCGGGTGGGGGCAGATACGCAGTATTCT.

The DNA of the CDR3 is TGCAGCGCCAGGACAGGCGGTGAGCAGTTCTTC. Translating it yields CSARTGGEQFF. This chain connects TRBV29-1 to TRBJ2-1; 7 bases are a match to TRBD1. V was clipped by 7 bases and J by 9 bases; unmatched bases: 6. This CDR3 has 11 residues. CDR1 and CDR2 (germline): SQVTM, ANQGSEA.

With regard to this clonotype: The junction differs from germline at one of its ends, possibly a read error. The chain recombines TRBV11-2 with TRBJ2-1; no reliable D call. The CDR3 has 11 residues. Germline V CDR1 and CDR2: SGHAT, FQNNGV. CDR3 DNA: TGTGCCAGAAGCCCTTTGGATGAGCGGTTCTTC. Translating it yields CARSPLDERFF.

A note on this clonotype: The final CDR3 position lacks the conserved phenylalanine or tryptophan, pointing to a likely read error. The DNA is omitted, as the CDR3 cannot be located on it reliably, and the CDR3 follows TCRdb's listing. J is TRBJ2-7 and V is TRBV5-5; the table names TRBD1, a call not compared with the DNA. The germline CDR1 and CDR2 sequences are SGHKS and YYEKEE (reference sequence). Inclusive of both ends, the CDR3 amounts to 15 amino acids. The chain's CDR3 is CASTWGDGKGYEQYS.

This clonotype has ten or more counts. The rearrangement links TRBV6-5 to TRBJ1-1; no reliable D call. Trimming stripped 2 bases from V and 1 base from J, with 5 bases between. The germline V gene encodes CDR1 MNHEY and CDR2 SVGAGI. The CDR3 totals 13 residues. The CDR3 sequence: CASSYPGNTEAFF. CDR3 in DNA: TGTGCCAGCAGTTACCCCGGGAACACTGAAGCTTTCTTT.

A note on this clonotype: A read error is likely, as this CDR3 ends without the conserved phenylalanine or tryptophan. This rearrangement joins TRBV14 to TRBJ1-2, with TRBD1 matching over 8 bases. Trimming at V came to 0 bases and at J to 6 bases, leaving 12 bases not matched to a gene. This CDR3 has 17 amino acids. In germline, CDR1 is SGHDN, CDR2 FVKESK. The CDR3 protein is CASSQEGPGRGLDGYTI. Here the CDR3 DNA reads TGTGCCAGCAGCCAAGAAGGTCCGGGCAGGGGGCTCGATGGCTACACCATC.

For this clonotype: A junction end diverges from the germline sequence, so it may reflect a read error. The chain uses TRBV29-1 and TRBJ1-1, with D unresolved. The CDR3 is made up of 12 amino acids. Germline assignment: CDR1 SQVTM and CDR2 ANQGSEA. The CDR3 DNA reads TGCTGCGTTGTAGCCGCCCACACTGAAGCTTTCTTT. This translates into CCVVAAHTEAFF.

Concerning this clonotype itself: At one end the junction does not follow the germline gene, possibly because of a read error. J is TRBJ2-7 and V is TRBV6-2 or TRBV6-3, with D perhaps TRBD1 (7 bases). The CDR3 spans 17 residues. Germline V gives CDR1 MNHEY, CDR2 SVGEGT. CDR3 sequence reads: CTSSYPSNRGRRDEQHF. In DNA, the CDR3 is TGTACCAGCAGTTATCCCTCCAACAGGGGCAGGAGGGACGAGCAGCACTTC.

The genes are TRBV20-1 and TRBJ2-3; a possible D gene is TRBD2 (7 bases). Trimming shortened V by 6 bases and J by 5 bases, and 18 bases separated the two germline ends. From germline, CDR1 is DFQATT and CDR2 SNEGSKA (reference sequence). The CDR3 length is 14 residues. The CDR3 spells CSAPRGGGVDTQYF. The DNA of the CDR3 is TGCAGTGCCCCCAGGGGAGGGGGGGTAGATACGCAGTATTTT.

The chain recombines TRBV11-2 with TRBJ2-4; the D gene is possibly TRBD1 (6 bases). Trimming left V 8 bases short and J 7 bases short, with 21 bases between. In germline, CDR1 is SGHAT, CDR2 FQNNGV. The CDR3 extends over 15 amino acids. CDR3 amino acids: CASGSQSRGSNIQYF. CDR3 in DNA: TGTGCCAGCGGCTCCCAAAGCAGGGGATCGAACATTCAGTACTTC.

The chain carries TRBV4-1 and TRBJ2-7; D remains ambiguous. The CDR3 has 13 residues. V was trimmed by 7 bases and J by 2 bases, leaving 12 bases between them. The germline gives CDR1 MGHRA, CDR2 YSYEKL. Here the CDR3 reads CASTQSGPYEQYF. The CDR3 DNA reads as TGCGCCAGCACTCAATCGGGCCCCTACGAGCAGTACTTC.

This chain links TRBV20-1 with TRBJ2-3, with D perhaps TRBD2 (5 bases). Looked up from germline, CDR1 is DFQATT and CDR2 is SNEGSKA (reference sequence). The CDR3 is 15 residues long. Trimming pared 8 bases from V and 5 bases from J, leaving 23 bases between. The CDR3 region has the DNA TGCAGTTTTACGCCCTTCACTACTAGGAAAGATACGCAGTATTTT. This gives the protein CSFTPFTTRKDTQYF.

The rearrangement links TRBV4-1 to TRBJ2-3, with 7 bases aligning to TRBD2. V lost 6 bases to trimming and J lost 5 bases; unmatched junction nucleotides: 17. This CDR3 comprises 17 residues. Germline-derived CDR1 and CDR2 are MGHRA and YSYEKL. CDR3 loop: CASRPLPGRERVDTQYF. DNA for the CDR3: TGCGCCAGCAGGCCGCTACCAGGGCGGGAGAGAGTAGATACGCAGTATTTT.

Written as DNA, the CDR3 is TGTGCCAGCAGCTTAGGCGGGGGGCTATCCGAGCAGTACTTC. As protein: CASSLGGGLSEQYF. The chain recombines TRBV7-2 with TRBJ2-7, with TRBD2 matching 8 bases. The V segment lost 1 base and the J segment 6 bases; nucleotides outside the gene matches: 5. Germline V gene data show CDR1 as SGHTA and CDR2 as FQGNSA. This CDR3 region has 14 residues.

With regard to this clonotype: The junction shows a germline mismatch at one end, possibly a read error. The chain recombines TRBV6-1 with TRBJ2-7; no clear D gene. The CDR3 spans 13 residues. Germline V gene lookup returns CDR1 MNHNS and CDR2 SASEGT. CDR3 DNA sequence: TGTGCCAGCAATGAAATCGGCTCCTATGAGCAGTACTTC. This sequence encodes CASNEIGSYEQYF.

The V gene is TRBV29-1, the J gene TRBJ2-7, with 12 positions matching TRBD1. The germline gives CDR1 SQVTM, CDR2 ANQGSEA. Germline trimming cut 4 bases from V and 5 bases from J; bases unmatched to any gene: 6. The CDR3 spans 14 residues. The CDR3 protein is CSVVVGTGGHEQYF. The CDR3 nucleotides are TGCAGCGTTGTTGTGGGGACAGGGGGCCACGAGCAGTACTTC.

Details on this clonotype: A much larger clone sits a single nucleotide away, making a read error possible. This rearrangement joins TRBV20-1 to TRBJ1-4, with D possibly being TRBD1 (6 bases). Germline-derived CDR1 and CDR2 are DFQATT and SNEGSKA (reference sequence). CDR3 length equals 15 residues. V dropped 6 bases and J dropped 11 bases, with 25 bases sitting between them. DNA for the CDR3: TGCAGTGCGCCCGAATCAGGACAGCGTTTGAGTAAACTGTTTTTT. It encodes CSAPESGQRLSKLFF.

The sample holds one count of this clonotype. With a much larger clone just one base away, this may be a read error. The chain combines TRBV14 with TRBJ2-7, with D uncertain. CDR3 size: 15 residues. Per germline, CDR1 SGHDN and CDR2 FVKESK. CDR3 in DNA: TGTGCCAGCAGCCGCCTCGATACCGCGGTCGACGAGCAGCACTTC. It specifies CASSRLDTAVDEQHF.

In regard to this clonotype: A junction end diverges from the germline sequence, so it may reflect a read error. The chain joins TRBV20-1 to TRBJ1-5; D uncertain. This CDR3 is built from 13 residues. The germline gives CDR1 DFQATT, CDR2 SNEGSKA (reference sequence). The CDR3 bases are TGCAGTACTAGGACGGTAAGCAATCAGCCCCAGCATTTT. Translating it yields CSTRTVSNQPQHF.

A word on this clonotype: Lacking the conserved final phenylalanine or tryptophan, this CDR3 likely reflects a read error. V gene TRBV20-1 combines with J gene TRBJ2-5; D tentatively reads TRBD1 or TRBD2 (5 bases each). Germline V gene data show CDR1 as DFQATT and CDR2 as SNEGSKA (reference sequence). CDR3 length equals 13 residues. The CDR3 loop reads CSAMGRIQGTQYL. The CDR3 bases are TGCAGTGCTATGGGACGGATTCAAGGGACCCAGTACTTA.

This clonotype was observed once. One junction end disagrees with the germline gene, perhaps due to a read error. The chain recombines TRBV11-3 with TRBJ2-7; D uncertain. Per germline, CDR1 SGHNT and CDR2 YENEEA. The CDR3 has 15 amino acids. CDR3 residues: CASSFGHGELDEQYF. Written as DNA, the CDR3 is TGTGCCAGTAGCTTTGGTCACGGAGAACTCGACGAGCAGTACTTC.

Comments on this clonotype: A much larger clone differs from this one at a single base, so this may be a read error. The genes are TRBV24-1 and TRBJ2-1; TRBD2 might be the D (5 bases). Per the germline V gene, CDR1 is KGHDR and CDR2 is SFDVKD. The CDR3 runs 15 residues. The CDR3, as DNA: TGTGCCACCAGTGATGCGGGTTCCTCCTACAATGACCAGTTCTTC. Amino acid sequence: CATSDAGSSYNDQFF.